The entry below gives a single TCR beta chain sequence along with its context. Its specificity is not known. Germline values: CDR1 MDHEN, CDR2 SYDVKM. J lost 7 bases, V lost 11 bases, and 8 bases had no gene match. The CDR3 totals 11 residues. Here immunoSEQ multiplex PCR was the method, and the copy in TCRdb shows in-frame clones only, minus some. This repertoire shows approximately 130,000 clones, roughly 93% found once; its top ten account for 3.1%. These data belong to a study of T cell responses to AZD1222 COVID-19 vaccine. Points from the study as a whole: Spike-specific TCR repertoires showed rising breadth and depth after two AZD1222 doses.

Sequenced material: peripheral blood, taken on day 0 of AZD1222 vaccination. The chain employs TRBV28 and TRBJ2-7; TRBD2 agrees at 7 bases. This sequence originates from an adult in good health. The CDR3, as DNA: TGTGCCTGGAATCGGGAGGAGGAGCAGTACTTC. This sequence encodes CAWNREEEQYF.